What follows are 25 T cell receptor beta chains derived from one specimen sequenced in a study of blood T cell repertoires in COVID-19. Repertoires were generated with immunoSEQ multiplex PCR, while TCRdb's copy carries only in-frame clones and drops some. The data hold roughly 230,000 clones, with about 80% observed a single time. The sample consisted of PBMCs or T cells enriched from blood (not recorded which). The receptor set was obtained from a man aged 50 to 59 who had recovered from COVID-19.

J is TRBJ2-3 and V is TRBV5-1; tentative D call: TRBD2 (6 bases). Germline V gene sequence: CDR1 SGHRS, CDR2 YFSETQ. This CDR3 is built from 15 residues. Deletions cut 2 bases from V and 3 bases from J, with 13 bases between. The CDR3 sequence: CASSFPGGGTDTQYF. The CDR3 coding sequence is TGCGCCAGCAGCTTCCCCGGGGGAGGAACAGATACGCAGTATTTT.

CDR3 amino acids: CASSQGGTSSGNTIYF. CDR3 coding DNA: TGTGCCAGCAGCCAGGGGGGGACAAGCTCTGGAAACACCATATATTTT. V is TRBV3-1 (or the pseudogene TRBV3-2) and J is TRBJ1-3; D may be TRBD1 (6 bases). Germline V lookup: CDR1 LGHDT, CDR2 YNNKEL (reference sequence). V dropped 3 bases and J dropped 0 bases, with 12 bases sitting between them. The CDR3 runs to 16 residues.

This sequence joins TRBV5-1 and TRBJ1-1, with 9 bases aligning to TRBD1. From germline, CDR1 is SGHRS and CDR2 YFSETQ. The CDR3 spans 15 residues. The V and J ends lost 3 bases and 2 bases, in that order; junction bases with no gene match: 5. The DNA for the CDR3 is TGCGCCAGCAGCTGGAGGGGACAGGGAAACACTGAAGCTTTCTTT. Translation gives CASSWRGQGNTEAFF.

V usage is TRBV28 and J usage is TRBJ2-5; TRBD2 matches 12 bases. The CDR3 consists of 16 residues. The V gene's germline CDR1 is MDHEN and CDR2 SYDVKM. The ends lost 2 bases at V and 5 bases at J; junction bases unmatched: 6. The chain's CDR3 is CASSLQRLAGGETQYF. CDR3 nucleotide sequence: TGTGCCAGCAGTTTACAGCGGCTAGCGGGAGGGGAGACCCAGTACTTC.

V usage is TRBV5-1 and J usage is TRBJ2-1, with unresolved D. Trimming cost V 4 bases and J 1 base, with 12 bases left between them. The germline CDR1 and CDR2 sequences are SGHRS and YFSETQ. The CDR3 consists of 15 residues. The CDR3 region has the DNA TGCGCCAGCAGCGCGCTCTTGGAGTCCTACAATGAGCAGTTCTTC. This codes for CASSALLESYNEQFF.

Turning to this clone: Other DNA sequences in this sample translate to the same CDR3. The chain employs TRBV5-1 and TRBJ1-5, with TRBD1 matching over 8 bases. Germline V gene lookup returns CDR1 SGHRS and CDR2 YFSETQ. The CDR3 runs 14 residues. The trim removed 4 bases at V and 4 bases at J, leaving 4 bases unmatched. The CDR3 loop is CASSLDRGNQPQHF. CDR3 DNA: TGCGCCAGCAGCCTCGACAGGGGAAATCAGCCCCAGCATTTT.

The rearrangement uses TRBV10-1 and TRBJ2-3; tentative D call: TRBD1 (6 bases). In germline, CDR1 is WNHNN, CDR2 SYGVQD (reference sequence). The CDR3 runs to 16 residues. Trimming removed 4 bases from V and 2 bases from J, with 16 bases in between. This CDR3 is CASSVDRKQITDTQYF. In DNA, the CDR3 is TGCGCCAGCAGTGTCGACAGGAAGCAAATCACAGATACGCAGTATTTT.

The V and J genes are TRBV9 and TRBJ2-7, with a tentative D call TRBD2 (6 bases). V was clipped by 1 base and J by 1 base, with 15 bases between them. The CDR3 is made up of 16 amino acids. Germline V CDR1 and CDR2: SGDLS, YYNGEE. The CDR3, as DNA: TGTGCCAGCAGCGTACCAAGCGGGCGGCCGTCCTACGAGCAGTACTTC. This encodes CASSVPSGRPSYEQYF.

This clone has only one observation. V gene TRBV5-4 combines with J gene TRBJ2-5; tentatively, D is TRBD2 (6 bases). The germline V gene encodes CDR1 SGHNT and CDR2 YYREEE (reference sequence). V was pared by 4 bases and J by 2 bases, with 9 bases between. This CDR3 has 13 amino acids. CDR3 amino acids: CASSRSGQETQYF. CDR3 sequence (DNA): TGTGCCAGCAGCCGAAGCGGGCAAGAGACCCAGTACTTC.

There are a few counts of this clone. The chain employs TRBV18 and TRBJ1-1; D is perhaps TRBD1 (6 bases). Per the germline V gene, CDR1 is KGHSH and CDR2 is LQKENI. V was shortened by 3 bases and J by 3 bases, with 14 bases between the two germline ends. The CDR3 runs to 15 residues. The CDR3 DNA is TGTGCCAGCTCACCGGCACAGGGCCCCTACACTGAAGCTTTCTTT. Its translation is CASSPAQGPYTEAFF.

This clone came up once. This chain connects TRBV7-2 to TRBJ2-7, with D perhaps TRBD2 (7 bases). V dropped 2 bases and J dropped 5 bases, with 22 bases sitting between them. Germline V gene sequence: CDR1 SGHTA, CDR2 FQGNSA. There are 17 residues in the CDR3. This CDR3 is CASSLSATRGQKDEQYF. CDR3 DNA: TGTGCCAGCAGCTTAAGCGCGACGCGGGGGCAGAAGGACGAGCAGTACTTC.

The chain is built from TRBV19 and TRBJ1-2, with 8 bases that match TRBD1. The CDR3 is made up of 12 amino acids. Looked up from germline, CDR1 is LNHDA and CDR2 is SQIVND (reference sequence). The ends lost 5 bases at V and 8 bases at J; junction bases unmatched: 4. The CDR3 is CASSLPGGGYTF. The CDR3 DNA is TGTGCCAGTAGTCTCCCAGGGGGCGGCTACACCTTC.

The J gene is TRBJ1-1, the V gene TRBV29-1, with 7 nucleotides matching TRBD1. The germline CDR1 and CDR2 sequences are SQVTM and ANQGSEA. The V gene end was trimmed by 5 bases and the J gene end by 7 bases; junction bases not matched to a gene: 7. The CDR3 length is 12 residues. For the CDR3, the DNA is TGCAGCGTTCCCTGGCGACAGGGTGAAGCTTTCTTT. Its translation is CSVPWRQGEAFF.

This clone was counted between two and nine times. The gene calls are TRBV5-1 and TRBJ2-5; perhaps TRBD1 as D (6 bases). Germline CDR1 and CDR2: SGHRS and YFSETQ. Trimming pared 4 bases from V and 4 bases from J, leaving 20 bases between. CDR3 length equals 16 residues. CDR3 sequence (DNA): TGCGCCAGCAGCGGAGCAGGGGTAGCTTCAATAGAGACCCAGTACTTC. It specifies CASSGAGVASIETQYF. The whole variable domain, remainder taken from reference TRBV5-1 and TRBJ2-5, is KAGVTQTPRYLIKTRGQQVTLSCSPISGHRSVSWYQQTPGQGLQFLFEYFSETQRNKGNFPGRFSGRQFSNSRSEMNVSTLELGDSALYLCASSGAGVASIETQYFGPGTRLLVL.

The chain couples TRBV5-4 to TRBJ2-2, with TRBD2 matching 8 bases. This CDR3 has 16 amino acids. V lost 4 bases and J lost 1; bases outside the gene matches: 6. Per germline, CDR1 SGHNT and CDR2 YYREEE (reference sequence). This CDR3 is CASSRLAGGNTGELFF. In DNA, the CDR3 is TGTGCCAGCAGCCGCTTGGCGGGAGGGAACACCGGGGAGCTGTTTTTT.

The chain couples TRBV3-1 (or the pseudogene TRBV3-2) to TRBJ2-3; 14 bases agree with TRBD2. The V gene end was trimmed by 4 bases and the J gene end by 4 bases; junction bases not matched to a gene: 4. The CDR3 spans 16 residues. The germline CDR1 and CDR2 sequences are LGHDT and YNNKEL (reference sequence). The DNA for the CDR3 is TGTGCCAGCAGCCCGACTAGCGGGGGGGCCTCAGATACGCAGTATTTT. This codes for CASSPTSGGASDTQYF.

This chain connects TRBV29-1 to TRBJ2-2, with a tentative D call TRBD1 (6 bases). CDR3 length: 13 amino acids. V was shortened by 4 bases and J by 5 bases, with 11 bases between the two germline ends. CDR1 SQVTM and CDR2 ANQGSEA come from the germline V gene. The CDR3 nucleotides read TGCAGCGTTGGGGCAGGGGTTACCGGGGAGCTGTTTTTT. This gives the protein CSVGAGVTGELFF.

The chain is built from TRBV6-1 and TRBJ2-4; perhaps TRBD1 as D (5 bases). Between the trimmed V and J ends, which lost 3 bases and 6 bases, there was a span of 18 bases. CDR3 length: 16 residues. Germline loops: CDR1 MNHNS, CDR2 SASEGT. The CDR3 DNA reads TGTGCCAGCAGTGATTTGGGGCCAGTCGAACTAAACATTCAGTACTTC. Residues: CASSDLGPVELNIQYF.

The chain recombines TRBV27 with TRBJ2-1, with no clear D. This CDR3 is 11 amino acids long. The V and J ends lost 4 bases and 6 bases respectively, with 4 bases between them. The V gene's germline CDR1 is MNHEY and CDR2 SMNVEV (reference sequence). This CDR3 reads CASSSSNEQFF. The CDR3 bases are TGTGCCAGCAGTTCTTCCAATGAGCAGTTCTTC.

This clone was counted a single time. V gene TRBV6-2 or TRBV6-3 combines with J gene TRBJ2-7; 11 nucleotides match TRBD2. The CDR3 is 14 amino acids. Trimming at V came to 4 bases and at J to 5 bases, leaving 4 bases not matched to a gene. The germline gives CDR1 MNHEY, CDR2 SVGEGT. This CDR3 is CASSLLAGVHEQYF. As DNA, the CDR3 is TGTGCCAGCAGTTTACTAGCGGGAGTACACGAGCAGTACTTC.

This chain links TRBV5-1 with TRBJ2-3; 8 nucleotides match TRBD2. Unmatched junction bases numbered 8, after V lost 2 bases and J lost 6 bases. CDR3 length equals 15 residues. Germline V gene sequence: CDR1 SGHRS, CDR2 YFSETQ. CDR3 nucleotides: TGCGCCAGCAGCTTCGGGACTAGGAGCAGGGATACGCAGTATTTT. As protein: CASSFGTRSRDTQYF.

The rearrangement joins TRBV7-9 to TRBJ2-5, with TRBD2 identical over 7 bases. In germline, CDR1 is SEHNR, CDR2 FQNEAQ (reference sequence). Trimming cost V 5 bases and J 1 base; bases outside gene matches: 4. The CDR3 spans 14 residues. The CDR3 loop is CASSAAGVQETQYF. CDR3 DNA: TGTGCCAGCAGCGCGGCGGGGGTCCAAGAGACCCAGTACTTC.

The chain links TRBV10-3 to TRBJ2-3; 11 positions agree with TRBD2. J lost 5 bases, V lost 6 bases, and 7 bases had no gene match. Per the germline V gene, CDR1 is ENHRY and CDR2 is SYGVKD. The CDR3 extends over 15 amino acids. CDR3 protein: CAISPTSGKGDTQYF. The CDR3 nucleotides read TGTGCCATCAGCCCGACTAGCGGGAAAGGAGATACGCAGTATTTT.

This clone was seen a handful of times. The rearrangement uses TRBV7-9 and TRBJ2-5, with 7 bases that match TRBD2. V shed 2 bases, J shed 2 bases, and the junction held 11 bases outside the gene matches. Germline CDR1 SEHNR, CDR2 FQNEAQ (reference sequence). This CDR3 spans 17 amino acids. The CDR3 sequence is CASSLRSGGTGQETQYF. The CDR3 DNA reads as TGTGCCAGCAGCTTAAGGTCCGGGGGGACTGGGCAAGAGACCCAGTACTTC.

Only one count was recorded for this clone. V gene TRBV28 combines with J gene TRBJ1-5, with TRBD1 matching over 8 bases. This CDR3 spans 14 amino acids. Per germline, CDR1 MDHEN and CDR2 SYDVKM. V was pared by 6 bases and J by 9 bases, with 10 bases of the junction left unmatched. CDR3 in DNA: TGTGCCAGCAGCCAAGGACAGGGAGGTCGGCCCCAGCATTTT. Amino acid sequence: CASSQGQGGRPQHF.